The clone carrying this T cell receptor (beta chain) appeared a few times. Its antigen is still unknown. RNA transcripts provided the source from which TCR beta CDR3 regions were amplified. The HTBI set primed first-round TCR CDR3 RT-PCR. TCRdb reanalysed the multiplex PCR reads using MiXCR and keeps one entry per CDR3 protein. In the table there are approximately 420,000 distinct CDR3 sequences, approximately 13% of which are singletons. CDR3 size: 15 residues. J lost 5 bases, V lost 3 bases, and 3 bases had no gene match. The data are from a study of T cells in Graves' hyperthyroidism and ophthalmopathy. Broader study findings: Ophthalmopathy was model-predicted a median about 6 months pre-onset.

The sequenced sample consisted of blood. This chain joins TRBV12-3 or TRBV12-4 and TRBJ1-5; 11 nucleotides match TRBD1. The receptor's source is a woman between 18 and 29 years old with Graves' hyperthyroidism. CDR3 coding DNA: TGTGCCAGCAGTTTGAGGACAGGGGGCTATCAGCCCCAGCATTTT. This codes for CASSLRTGGYQPQHF.